Detailed here is one T cell receptor (beta chain). What it binds is unknown. This record comes from a study of radiotherapy plus CTLA-4 blockade in lung cancer. Turning to the study itself: Among patients, about 17% showed objective responses, and roughly 31% had disease control. Overall study findings and caveats: Researchers report tumor-derived TCR clones expanding in blood after radiotherapy plus ipilimumab. Together with interferon-beta, which increased in serum after radiation, early dynamic changes in blood T cell clones were reportedly the best predictors of response.

TCRdb's table, derived via immunoSEQ multiplex PCR, lists solely in-frame clones and lacks some. The sample shows more than 50,000 clones, less than 85% of them seen only once. Germline lookup yields CDR1 SEHNR and CDR2 FQNEAQ (reference sequence). CDR3 size: 14 residues. Trimming stripped 1 base from V and 4 bases from J, with 8 bases between. It was focal radiation plus CTLA-4 blockade with ipilimumab that patients with chemo-refractory metastatic non-small-cell lung cancer received. The sequencing here drew on peripheral blood, taken from a patient treated with radiotherapy plus ipilimumab. The receptor was derived from a human donor with non-small cell lung cancer who had a complete response to radiotherapy plus ipilimumab. V is TRBV7-9 and J is TRBJ1-5; no clear D gene. This chain's CDR3 is CASSLGSGNQPQHF. In nucleotides, the CDR3 is TGTGCCAGCAGCTTAGGGTCCGGGAATCAGCCCCAGCATTTT. The full variable domain, in which reference TRBV7-9 and TRBJ1-5 provide the parts outside the CDR3, is DTGVSQNPRHKITKRGQNVTFRCDPISEHNRLYWYRQTLGQGPEFLTYFQNEAQLEKSRLLSDRFSAERPKGSFSTLEIQRTEQGDSAMYLCASSLGSGNQPQHFGDGTRLSIL.